The text below deals with one TCR beta chain. Its matching antigen is unknown. Sequenced with the Oncomine TCR Beta short-read assay was DNA taken from cultured CD4+ T cells. TCRdb reanalysed the PCR reads using MiXCR and keeps one entry per CDR3 protein. The sample yields under 10,000 distinct CDR3 sequences, roughly 60% seen once. Treatment defined: roughly 10-day PBMC culture with coronavirus spike peptide pools or control peptides (ViraFEST assay). This sample stems from a study of vaccination and CD4 T cells after COVID-19. Study at large: Convalescent individuals numbered four females and six males, two being Hispanic. Blood was drawn a median 72 days post second dose, range 14 to 241.

CDR3 length: 14 residues. The V and J ends lost 3 bases and 3 bases respectively, with 9 bases between them. The gene calls are TRBV12-3 or TRBV12-4 and TRBJ1-5; weak D call: TRBD1 (5 bases). The receptor comes from a human donor who had recovered from COVID-19. The source material was CD4+ T cells from blood, cultured in vitro. The CDR3 bases are TGTGCCAGCAGTTTTCAGGGAGACAATCAGCCCCAGCATTTT. Its translation: CASSFQGDNQPQHF.